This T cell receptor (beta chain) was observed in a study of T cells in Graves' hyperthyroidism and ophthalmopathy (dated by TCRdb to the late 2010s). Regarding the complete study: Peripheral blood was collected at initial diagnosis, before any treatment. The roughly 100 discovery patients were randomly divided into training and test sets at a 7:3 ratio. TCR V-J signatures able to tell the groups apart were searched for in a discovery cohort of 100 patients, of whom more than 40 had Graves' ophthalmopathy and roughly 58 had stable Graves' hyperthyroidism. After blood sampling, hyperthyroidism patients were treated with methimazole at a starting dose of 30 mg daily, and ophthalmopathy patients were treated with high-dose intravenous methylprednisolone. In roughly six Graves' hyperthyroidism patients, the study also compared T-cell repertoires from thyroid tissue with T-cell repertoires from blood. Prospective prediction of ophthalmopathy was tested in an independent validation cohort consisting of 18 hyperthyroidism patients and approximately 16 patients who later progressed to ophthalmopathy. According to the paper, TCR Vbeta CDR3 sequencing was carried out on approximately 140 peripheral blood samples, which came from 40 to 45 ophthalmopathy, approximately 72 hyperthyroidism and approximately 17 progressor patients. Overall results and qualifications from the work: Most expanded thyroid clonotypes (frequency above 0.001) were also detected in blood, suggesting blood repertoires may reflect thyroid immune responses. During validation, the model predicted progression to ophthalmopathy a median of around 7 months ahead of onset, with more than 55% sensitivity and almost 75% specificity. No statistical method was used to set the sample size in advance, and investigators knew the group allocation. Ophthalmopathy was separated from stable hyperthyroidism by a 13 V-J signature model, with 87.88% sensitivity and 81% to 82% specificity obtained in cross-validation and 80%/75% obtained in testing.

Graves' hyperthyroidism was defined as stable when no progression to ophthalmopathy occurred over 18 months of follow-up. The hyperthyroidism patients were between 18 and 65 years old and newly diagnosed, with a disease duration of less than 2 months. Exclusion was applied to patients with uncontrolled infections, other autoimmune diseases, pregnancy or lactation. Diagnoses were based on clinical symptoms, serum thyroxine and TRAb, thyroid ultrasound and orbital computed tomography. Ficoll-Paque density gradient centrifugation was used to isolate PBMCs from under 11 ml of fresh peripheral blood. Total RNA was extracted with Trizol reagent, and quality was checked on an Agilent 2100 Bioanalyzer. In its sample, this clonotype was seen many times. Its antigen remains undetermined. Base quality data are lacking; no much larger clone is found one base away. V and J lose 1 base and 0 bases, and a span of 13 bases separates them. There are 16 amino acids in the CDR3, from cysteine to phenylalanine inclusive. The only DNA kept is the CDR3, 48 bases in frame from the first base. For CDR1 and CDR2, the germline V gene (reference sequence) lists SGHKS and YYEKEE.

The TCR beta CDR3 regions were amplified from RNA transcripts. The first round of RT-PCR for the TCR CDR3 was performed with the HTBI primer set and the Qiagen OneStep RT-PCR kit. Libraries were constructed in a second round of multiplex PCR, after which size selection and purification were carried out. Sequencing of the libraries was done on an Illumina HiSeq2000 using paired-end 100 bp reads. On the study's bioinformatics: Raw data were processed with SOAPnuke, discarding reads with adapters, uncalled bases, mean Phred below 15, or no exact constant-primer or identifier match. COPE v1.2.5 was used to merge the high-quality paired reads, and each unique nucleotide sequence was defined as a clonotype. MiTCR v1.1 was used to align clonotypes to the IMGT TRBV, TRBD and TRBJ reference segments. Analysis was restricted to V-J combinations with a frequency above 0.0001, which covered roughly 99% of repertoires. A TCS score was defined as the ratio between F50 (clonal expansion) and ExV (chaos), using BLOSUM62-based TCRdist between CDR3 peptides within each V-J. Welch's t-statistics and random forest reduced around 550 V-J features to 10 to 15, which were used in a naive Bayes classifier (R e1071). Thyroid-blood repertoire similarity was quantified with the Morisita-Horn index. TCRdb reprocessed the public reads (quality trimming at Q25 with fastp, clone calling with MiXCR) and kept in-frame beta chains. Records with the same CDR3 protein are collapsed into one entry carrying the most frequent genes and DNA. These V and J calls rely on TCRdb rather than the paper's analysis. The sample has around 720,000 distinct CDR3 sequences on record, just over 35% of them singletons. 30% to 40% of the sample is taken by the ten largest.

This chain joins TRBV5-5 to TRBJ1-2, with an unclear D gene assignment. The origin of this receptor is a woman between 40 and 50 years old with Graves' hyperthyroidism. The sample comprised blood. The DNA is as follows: TGTGCCAGCAGCTTGTTTGTTCCGGCCACTAACTATGGCTACACCTTC. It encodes CASSLFVPATNYGYTF.